The 2 T cell receptor beta chains reported below all come from one sample, sequenced in a study of beta chain features in type 1 diabetes. TCRB transcripts that were expressed got sequenced, as all of the isolated RNA had been reverse transcribed. Only in-frame clones appear in the TCRdb table, and some are missing; sequencing was by immunoSEQ multiplex PCR. The sample shows some 410,000 clones, about an eighth of them seen only once. The specimen sequenced was naive CD4+ T cells from blood. The receptors stem from a woman aged 18-35 years in good health.

This clone was counted between two and nine times. This chain joins TRBV6-6 and TRBJ1-2, with 7 bases fitting TRBD1. Unmatched junction bases numbered 5, after V lost 4 bases and J lost 6 bases. The CDR3 has 13 residues. Looked up from germline, CDR1 is MNHNY and CDR2 is SVGAGI (reference sequence). CDR3 sequence (DNA): TGTGCCAGCAGTTCACAGGGGTGGGATGGCTACACCTTC. It codes for CASSSQGWDGYTF.

This chain joins TRBV27 and TRBJ2-1; maybe TRBD1 (6 bases). Germline values: CDR1 MNHEY, CDR2 SMNVEV (reference sequence). Trimming removed 7 bases from V and 8 bases from J, with 15 bases in between. This CDR3 spans 13 amino acids. The CDR3 region is CASKVRGYDEQFF. CDR3 in DNA: TGTGCCAGCAAGGTGAGGGGGTATGATGAGCAGTTCTTC.